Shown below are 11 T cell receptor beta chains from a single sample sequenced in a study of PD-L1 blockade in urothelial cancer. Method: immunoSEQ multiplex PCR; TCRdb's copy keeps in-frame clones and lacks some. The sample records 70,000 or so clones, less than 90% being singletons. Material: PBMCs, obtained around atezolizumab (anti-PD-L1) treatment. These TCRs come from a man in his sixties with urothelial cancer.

The CDR3 sequence is CASSLEGEPGHNEQFF. In DNA form, the CDR3 reads TGTGCCAGCAGCTTAGAGGGGGAGCCCGGCCACAATGAGCAGTTCTTC. The chain recombines TRBV7-2 with TRBJ2-1, with a tentative D call TRBD1 (6 bases). Germline V lookup: CDR1 SGHTA, CDR2 FQGNSA. V was pared by 1 base and J by 5 bases, with 15 bases between. The CDR3 is made up of 16 amino acids.

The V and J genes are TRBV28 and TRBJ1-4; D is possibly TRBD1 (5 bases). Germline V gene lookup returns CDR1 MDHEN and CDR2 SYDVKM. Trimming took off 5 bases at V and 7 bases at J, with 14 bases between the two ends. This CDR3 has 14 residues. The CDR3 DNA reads TGTGCCAGCAGTCCCCAGGGCTCGGGTGAAAAACTGTTTTTT. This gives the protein CASSPQGSGEKLFF.

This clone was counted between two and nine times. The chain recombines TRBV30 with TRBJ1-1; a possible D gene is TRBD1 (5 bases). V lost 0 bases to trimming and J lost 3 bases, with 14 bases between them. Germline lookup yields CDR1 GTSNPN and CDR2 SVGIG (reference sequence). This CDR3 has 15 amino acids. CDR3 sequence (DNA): TGTGCCTGGAGTGTACTTTCGGGGGAGGACACTGAAGCTTTCTTT. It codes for CAWSVLSGEDTEAFF.

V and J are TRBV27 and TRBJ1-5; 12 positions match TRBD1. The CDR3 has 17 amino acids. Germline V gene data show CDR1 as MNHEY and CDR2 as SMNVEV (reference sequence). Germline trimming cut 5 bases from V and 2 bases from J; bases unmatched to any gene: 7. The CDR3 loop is CASSPLRDRGRNQPQHF. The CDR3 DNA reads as TGTGCCAGCAGTCCTTTGAGGGACAGGGGGCGCAATCAGCCCCAGCATTTT.

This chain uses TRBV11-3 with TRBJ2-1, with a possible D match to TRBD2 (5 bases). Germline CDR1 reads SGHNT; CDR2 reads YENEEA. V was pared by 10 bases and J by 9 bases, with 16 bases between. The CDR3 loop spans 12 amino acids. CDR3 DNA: TGTGCCATACCTCTCGCGGGCGCTGAGCAGTTCTTC. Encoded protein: CAIPLAGAEQFF. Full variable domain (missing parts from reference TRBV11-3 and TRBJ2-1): EAGVVQSPRYKIIEKKQPVAFWCNPISGHNTLYWYLQNLGQGPELLIRYENEEAVDDSQLPKDRFSAERLKGVDSTLKIQPAELGDSAVYLCAIPLAGAEQFFGPGTRLTVL.

The CDR3 DNA follows: TGTGCATTTTCCTTGGGACAGAGCTACGAGCAGTACTTC. Its translation is CAFSLGQSYEQYF. This chain uses TRBV30 with TRBJ2-7, with 7 bases identical to TRBD1. There are 13 residues in the CDR3. Looked up from germline, CDR1 is GTSNPN and CDR2 is SVGIG (reference sequence).

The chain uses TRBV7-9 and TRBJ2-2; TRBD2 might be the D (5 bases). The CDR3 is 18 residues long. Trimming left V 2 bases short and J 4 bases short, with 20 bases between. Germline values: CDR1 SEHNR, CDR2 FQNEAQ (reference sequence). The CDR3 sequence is CASSLNDLNRGSTGELFF. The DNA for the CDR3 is TGTGCCAGCAGCTTAAATGACCTTAACCGGGGAAGCACCGGGGAGCTGTTTTTT. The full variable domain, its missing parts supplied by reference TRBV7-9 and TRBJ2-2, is DTGVSQNPRHKITKRGQNVTFRCDPISEHNRLYWYRQTLGQGPEFLTYFQNEAQLEKSRLLSDRFSAERPKGSFSTLEIQRTEQGDSAMYLCASSLNDLNRGSTGELFFGEGSRLTVL.

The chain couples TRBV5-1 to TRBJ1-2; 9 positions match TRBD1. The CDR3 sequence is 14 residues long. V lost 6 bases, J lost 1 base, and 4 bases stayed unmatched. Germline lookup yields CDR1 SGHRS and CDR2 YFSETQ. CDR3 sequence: CASIADRGNYGYTF. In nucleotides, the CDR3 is TGCGCCAGCATCGCGGACAGGGGTAACTATGGCTACACCTTC.

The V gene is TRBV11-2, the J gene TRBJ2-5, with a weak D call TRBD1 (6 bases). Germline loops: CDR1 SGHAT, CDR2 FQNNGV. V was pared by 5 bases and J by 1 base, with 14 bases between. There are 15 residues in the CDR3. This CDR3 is CASSPPGHSQETQYF. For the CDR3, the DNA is TGTGCCAGCAGCCCCCCGGGACACAGCCAAGAGACCCAGTACTTC.

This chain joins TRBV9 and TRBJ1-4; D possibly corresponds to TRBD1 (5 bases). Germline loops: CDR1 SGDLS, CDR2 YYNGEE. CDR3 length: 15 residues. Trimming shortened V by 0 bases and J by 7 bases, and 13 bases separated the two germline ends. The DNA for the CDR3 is TGTGCCAGCAGCGTAGACGATCGGGGGGGTGAAAAACTGTTTTTT. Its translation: CASSVDDRGGEKLFF.

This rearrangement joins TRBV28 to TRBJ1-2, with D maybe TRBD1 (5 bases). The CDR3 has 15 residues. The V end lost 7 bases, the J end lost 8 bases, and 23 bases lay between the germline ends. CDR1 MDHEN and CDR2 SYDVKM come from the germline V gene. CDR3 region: CASTLGGVETEGYTF. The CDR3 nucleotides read TGTGCCAGCACCCTGGGGGGTGTGGAGACTGAGGGCTACACCTTC.